This T cell receptor beta chain originates from a study of brain T cells in children with intractable seizures. The sequenced cases were selected for having the highest brain T cell transcript signatures. Patients received at least one anti-epileptic drug before surgery. CDR1 is GTSNPN and CDR2 is SVGIG in the germline V gene (reference sequence). This CDR3 is built from 18 residues. V lost 4 bases to trimming and J lost 1 base, with 23 bases between them. Sequenced by immunoSEQ multiplex PCR; TCRdb stores in-frame clones only, minus some. Among around 80,000 clones listed, 90% to 95% were seen once. The sequence was collected from a girl between 2 and 10 years old with Rasmussen encephalitis and intractable seizures. The gene calls are TRBV30 and TRBJ1-5, with D uncertain. This sample comprised peripheral blood, obtained at surgery. The CDR3 here is CAWNRDWPDYRSNQPQHF. CDR3 sequence (DNA): TGTGCCTGGAATCGCGACTGGCCGGATTATAGGAGCAATCAGCCCCAGCATTTT.